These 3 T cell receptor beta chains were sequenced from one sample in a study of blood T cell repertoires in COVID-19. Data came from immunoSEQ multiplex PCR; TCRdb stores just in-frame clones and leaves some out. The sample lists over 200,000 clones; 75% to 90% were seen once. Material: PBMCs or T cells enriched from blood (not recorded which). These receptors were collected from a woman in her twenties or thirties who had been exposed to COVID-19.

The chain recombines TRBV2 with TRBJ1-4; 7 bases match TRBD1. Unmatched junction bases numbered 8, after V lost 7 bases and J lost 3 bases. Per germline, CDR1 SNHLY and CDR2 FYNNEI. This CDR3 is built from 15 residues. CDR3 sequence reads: CASKEGGAANEKLFF. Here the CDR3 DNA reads TGTGCCAGCAAGGAAGGGGGCGCGGCTAATGAAAAACTGTTTTTT.

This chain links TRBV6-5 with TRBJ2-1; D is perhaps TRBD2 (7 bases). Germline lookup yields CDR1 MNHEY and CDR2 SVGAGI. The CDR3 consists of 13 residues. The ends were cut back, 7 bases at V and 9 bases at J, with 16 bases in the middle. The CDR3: CASTRTGGGEQFF. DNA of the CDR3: TGTGCCAGCACCCGAACGGGGGGCGGTGAGCAGTTCTTC.

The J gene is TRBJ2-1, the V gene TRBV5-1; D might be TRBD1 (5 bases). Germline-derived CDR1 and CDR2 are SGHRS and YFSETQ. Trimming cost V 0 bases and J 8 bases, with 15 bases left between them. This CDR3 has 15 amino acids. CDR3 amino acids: CASSLVARLGDEQFF. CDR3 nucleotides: TGCGCCAGCAGCTTGGTCGCCAGGTTAGGGGATGAGCAGTTCTTC.